The 22 T cell receptor beta chains below come from one sample, sequenced in a study of blood T cells in healthy people across ages. Primers used in a second PCR of about 7 to 12 cycles were a sample-barcoded 5' primer and a J-beta primer mix. TCRdb ran MiXCR on the 5' RACE reads and lists one entry per CDR3 protein. The table includes about 1.5 million distinct CDR3 sequences, 35% to 45% detected once. The sample taken for sequencing was blood. Receptors originate from a woman under 30 in good health.

The chain joins TRBV5-5 to TRBJ1-2; a possible D gene is TRBD1 (5 bases). V gave up 4 bases and J gave up 1 base, with 11 bases separating them. In germline, CDR1 is SGHKS, CDR2 YYEKEE (reference sequence). The CDR3 consists of 14 residues. This CDR3 reads CASSIGGLNYGYTF. The DNA for the CDR3 is TGTGCCAGCAGCATCGGGGGACTTAACTATGGCTACACCTTC.

V and J are TRBV25-1 and TRBJ1-1; TRBD1 matches 9 bases. The CDR3 is made up of 17 amino acids. CDR1 and CDR2 (germline): MGHDK, SYGVNS. V trimming: 1 base; J trimming: 4 bases; junction bases outside the gene matches: 10. The CDR3 protein is CASSELGTGTGITEAFF. CDR3 DNA: TGTGCCAGCAGTGAATTGGGAACCGGGACAGGGATCACTGAAGCTTTCTTT.

The J gene is TRBJ1-2, the V gene TRBV9; no clear D. The CDR3 is 14 amino acids. Trimming removed 0 bases from V and 4 bases from J, with 10 bases in between. Germline V gene sequence: CDR1 SGDLS, CDR2 YYNGEE. This CDR3 reads CASSVDDVSYGYTF. CDR3 nucleotide sequence: TGTGCCAGCAGCGTAGATGACGTCTCCTATGGCTACACCTTC.

This chain joins TRBV9 and TRBJ1-2, with TRBD1 matching over 9 bases. Germline V gene lookup returns CDR1 SGDLS and CDR2 YYNGEE. V lost 1 base and J lost 8; bases outside the gene matches: 9. The CDR3 is 15 residues long. DNA of the CDR3: TGTGCCAGCAGCGTAACGGTGGGACAGGGTAGCGGCTACACCTTC. This translates into CASSVTVGQGSGYTF.

The chain links TRBV5-4 to TRBJ2-3; D call uncertain. Germline CDR1 is SGHNT and CDR2 is YYREEE (reference sequence). The CDR3 spans 12 residues. V lost 6 bases to trimming and J lost 3 bases, with 8 bases between them. CDR3 region: CASILETDTQYF. CDR3 DNA sequence: TGTGCCAGCATCCTAGAAACAGATACGCAGTATTTT.

This clonotype was found many times. This chain joins TRBV27 and TRBJ1-1; a weak D match, TRBD1 (5 bases). V was cut by 4 bases and J by 5 bases, with 8 bases left in between. CDR3 length equals 12 residues. Germline lookup yields CDR1 MNHEY and CDR2 SMNVEV (reference sequence). The CDR3 DNA is TGTGCCAGCAGTTCGCGGGGGACTGAAGCTTTCTTT. Its translation: CASSSRGTEAFF.

V gene TRBV20-1 combines with J gene TRBJ2-5, with D unclear. The J call may be in error: the DNA end matches TRBJ2-7 better. Looked up from germline, CDR1 is DFQATT and CDR2 is SNEGSKA (reference sequence). The CDR3 has 12 amino acids. CDR3 sequence reads: CSASDLTYEQYF. CDR3 bases: TGCAGTGCTTCCGACCTCACCTACGAGCAGTACTTC.

This clonotype was recorded a few times. The chain carries TRBV20-1 and TRBJ2-7, with TRBD2 as a possible D gene (5 bases). Trimming took 1 base from V and 2 from J, leaving 18 bases between them. The CDR3 is 16 amino acids. CDR1 and CDR2 (germline): DFQATT, SNEGSKA (reference sequence). The DNA of the CDR3 is TGCAGTGCTAGAGGGGAGTTGCGAGCCCCGACCTACGAGCAGTACTTC. Protein: CSARGELRAPTYEQYF.

CDR3 region: CATSRDRGLHEQFF. Written as DNA, the CDR3 is TGTGCCACCAGCAGAGATCGAGGGCTACATGAGCAGTTCTTC. This chain connects TRBV15 to TRBJ2-1; tentatively, D is TRBD2 (5 bases). The germline gives CDR1 LNHNV, CDR2 YYDKDF (reference sequence). The CDR3 contains 14 residues. V was shortened by 0 bases and J by 8 bases, with 11 bases between the two germline ends.

The V gene is TRBV2, the J gene TRBJ2-7; 8 nucleotides match TRBD1. From germline, CDR1 is SNHLY and CDR2 FYNNEI. The CDR3 sequence is 16 residues long. The V gene end was trimmed by 2 bases and the J gene end by 1 base; junction bases not matched to a gene: 7. CDR3 sequence: CASSEFEGQESYEQYF. CDR3 in DNA: TGTGCCAGCAGTGAATTCGAGGGACAGGAATCCTACGAGCAGTACTTC.

V gene TRBV7-9 combines with J gene TRBJ1-4, with 9 bases fitting TRBD1. The CDR3 runs to 17 residues. The germline gives CDR1 SEHNR, CDR2 FQNEAQ (reference sequence). Trimming took 5 bases from V and 2 from J; bases not matched to a gene: 9. The CDR3 protein is CASSPDRGGNTNEKLFF. DNA for the CDR3: TGTGCCAGCAGCCCGGACAGGGGCGGGAATACTAATGAAAAACTGTTTTTT.

J is TRBJ2-7 and V is TRBV18; 9 bases are a match to TRBD2. The ends lost 2 bases at V and 4 bases at J; junction bases unmatched: 9. From germline, CDR1 is KGHSH and CDR2 LQKENI. The CDR3 length is 16 residues. CDR3 sequence: CASSPSQLAGAYEQYF. The CDR3 bases are TGTGCCAGCTCACCAAGTCAATTAGCGGGGGCGTACGAGCAGTACTTC.

This clonotype was recorded a few times. V usage is TRBV27 and J usage is TRBJ1-5, with D possibly matching TRBD1 (5 bases). CDR3 length: 15 residues. CDR1 is MNHEY and CDR2 is SMNVEV in the germline V gene (reference sequence). V was trimmed by 3 bases and J by 3 bases, leaving 12 bases between them. The CDR3 sequence: CASSFRRDTNQPQHF. CDR3 DNA sequence: TGTGCCAGCAGTTTTCGCAGGGATACCAATCAGCCCCAGCATTTT.

This clonotype showed up many times. The chain couples TRBV4-3 to TRBJ2-5, with 9 positions matching TRBD1. This CDR3 contains 15 residues. Germline CDR1 LGHNA, CDR2 YSLEER. V lost 3 bases to trimming and J lost 0 bases; unmatched junction nucleotides: 2. CDR3 protein: CASSQGQGYQETQYF. The CDR3 DNA is TGCGCCAGCAGCCAGGGACAGGGCTACCAAGAGACCCAGTACTTC.

This clonotype has only a few counts. V and J are TRBV20-1 and TRBJ2-1; 10 nucleotides line up with TRBD2. Losses at the gene ends were 5 bases for V and 7 bases for J; bases not matched to a gene: 11. The CDR3 is 15 residues long. From germline, CDR1 is DFQATT and CDR2 SNEGSKA (reference sequence). The CDR3 here is CSAVHPGLASNEQFF. CDR3 DNA sequence: TGCAGTGCTGTTCACCCGGGACTAGCGTCAAATGAGCAGTTCTTC.

V usage is TRBV6-6 and J usage is TRBJ2-7, with D possibly TRBD1 on 5 matching bases. Germline CDR1 and CDR2: MNHNY and SVGAGI (reference sequence). The CDR3 runs 13 residues. V gave up 6 bases and J gave up 7 bases, with 16 bases separating them. In nucleotides, the CDR3 is TGTGCCAGCAGACGTACAGGCGTTTGGGAGCAGTACTTC. Translating gives CASRRTGVWEQYF.

There are a few counts of this clonotype. The chain has TRBV27 and TRBJ2-1, with TRBD2 matching 10 bases. V trimming: 5 bases; J trimming: 4 bases; junction bases outside the gene matches: 14. The CDR3 sequence is 18 residues long. Germline V gene data show CDR1 as MNHEY and CDR2 as SMNVEV (reference sequence). CDR3 nucleotide sequence: TGTGCCAGCAGTCCCACACCTCTAGCGGGAGAGGGTTACAATGAGCAGTTCTTC. This sequence encodes CASSPTPLAGEGYNEQFF.

This sequence joins TRBV28 and TRBJ2-7; D is possibly TRBD2 (5 bases). From germline, CDR1 is MDHEN and CDR2 SYDVKM. This CDR3 has 13 amino acids. V lost 10 bases, J lost 4 bases, and 17 bases lay in between. CDR3 in amino acids: CATDRGTRYEQYF. In DNA, the CDR3 is TGTGCCACCGACCGGGGAACGCGTTACGAGCAGTACTTC. Drawing the rest from reference TRBV28 and TRBJ2-7, the complete variable domain is DVKVTQSSRYLVKRTGEKVFLECVQDMDHENMFWYRQDPGLGLRLIYFSYDVKMKEKGDIPEGYSVSREKKERFSLILESASTNQTSMYLCATDRGTRYEQYFGPGTRLTVT.

The table lists this clonotype with many counts. The rearrangement uses TRBV4-3 and TRBJ2-3; weak D call: TRBD2 (5 bases). The germline V gene has CDR1 LGHNA and CDR2 YSLEER. The CDR3 is made up of 16 amino acids. The ends were cut back, 0 bases at V and 2 bases at J, with 12 bases in the middle. In nucleotides, the CDR3 is TGCGCCAGCAGCCAAGATGCCCTAGCAGACACAGATACGCAGTATTTT. This codes for CASSQDALADTDTQYF.

This sequence joins TRBV20-1 and TRBJ2-1; D call uncertain. V lost 5 bases and J 4 bases, leaving 12 bases between the germline ends. CDR3 length equals 13 residues. Germline loops: CDR1 DFQATT, CDR2 SNEGSKA (reference sequence). CDR3 nucleotides: TGCAGTGCTGACCGAACTTTATACAATGAGCAGTTCTTC. It yields the protein CSADRTLYNEQFF.

The chain carries TRBV27 and TRBJ2-3; no firm D call. Germline V gives CDR1 MNHEY, CDR2 SMNVEV (reference sequence). CDR3 length: 17 residues. Trimming cost V 5 bases and J 2 bases, with 20 bases left between them. CDR3 bases: TGTGCCAGCAGTCCCCGGACCTTCAACGGTCCCACAGATACGCAGTATTTT. This codes for CASSPRTFNGPTDTQYF.

This rearrangement joins TRBV6-2 or TRBV6-3 to TRBJ2-7; D is unresolved. This CDR3 is 14 amino acids long. With 2 bases removed from V and 7 bases from J, the gap between germline ends came to 15 bases. Germline CDR1 is MNHEY and CDR2 is SVGEGT. CDR3 sequence reads: CASSYNYAYNEQYF. CDR3 DNA sequence: TGTGCCAGCAGTTACAACTACGCCTACAATGAGCAGTACTTC.